This TCR beta chain came from a study of response to subunit inactivated influenza vaccine. TCRdb reprocessed the RT-PCR reads via MiXCR and lists one record per CDR3 protein. The sample has approximately 200,000 distinct CDR3 sequences, about an eighth seen once; the top ten hold roughly 25%. Germline-derived CDR1 and CDR2 are MDHEN and SYDVKM. The CDR3 sequence is 17 residues long. Trimming shortened V by 4 bases and J by 0 bases, and 16 bases separated the two germline ends. This clonotype originated in a man in his forties or fifties who received an inactivated influenza vaccine. The sequencing used CD8+ T cells sorted from PBMCs, collected more than 4 days after vaccination. The V and J genes are TRBV28 and TRBJ1-5; TRBD1 might be the D (5 bases). Here the CDR3 DNA reads TGTGCCAGCAGTTCCCTGGGACCTGCAGCTAGCAATCAGCCCCAGCATTTT. Its protein is CASSSLGPAASNQPQHF.